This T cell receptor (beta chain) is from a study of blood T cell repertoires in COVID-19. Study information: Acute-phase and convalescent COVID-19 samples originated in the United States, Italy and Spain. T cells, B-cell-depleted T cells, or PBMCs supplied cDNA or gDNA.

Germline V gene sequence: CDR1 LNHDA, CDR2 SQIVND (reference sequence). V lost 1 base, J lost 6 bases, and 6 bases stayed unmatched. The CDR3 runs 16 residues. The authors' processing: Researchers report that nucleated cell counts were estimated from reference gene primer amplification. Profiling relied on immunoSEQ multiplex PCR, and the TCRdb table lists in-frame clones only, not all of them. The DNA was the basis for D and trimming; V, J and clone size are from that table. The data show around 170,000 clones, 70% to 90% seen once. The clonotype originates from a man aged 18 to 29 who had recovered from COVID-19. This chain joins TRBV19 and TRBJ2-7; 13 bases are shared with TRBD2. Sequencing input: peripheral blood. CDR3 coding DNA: TGTGCCAGTAGTATAGGGGGGACTAGCGGGAAGCGCGAGCAGTACTTC. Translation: CASSIGGTSGKREQYF.